A selection of T cell receptor beta chains follows, all from one sample in a study of cytomegalovirus exposure and HLA in healthy donors. Some clones are missing from TCRdb's copy, which holds only in-frame ones; the method was immunoSEQ multiplex PCR. The top ten clones hold 1.3% of a sample with about 200,000 clones, about 89% of them seen once. Sequencing was performed on PBMCs. These TCRs come from a man between 25 and 39 years old in good health and CMV-seronegative. The CDR3 runs from the conserved cysteine through the conserved F or W. A D gene is named only where the DNA matches it firmly. For some rows the clone size is stated as once, few or many, or as a class when expanded; others skip it.

abundance	v_gene	j_gene	d_gene	CDR3nt	CDR3aa
-	TRBV19	TRBJ1-5	-	TGTGCCAGTAGTGCTGCGGGGTATAGCAATCAGCCCCAGCATTTT	CASSAAGYSNQPQHF
-	TRBV9	TRBJ2-2	-	TGTGCCAGCAGCGTAGACCTCACTGGTGGGGAGCTGTTTTTT	CASSVDLTGGELFF
-	TRBV5-1	TRBJ2-7	-	TGCGCCAGCAGCTTGGATGGACGGGAAACCTACGAGCAGTACTTC	CASSLDGRETYEQYF
-	TRBV25-1	TRBJ2-3	-	TGTGCCACCCGTCCGAGCACAGATACGCAGTATTTT	CATRPSTDTQYF
-	TRBV29-1	TRBJ1-3	TRBD1	TGCAGCGTTGGACCACAGGGGAGAGGAAACACCATATATTTT	CSVGPQGRGNTIYF
-	TRBV25-1	TRBJ2-7	TRBD1	TGTGCCAGCACCTCCCCCGAGACAGGGGACTACGAGCAGTACTTC	CASTSPETGDYEQYF
-	TRBV19	TRBJ2-5	TRBD1	TGTGCCAGTAGTATAGTTATCGGACAGGCTGGAAAAGGAGGCCAGTACTTC	CASSIVIGQAGKGGQYF
-	TRBV7-2	TRBJ2-1	TRBD2	TGTGCCAGCAGCCTATACGGCGGGGGGACTTACAATGAGCAGTTCTTC	CASSLYGGGTYNEQFF
-	TRBV5-1	TRBJ1-1	TRBD1	TGCGCCAGCAGCCTAGGGACAGGTGAAGCTTTCTTT	CASSLGTGEAFF
once	TRBV28	TRBJ1-5	TRBD1	TGTGCCAGCAGTGCAGACAGGGCTGGCAATCAGCCCCAGCATTTT	CASSADRAGNQPQHF
-	TRBV5-4	TRBJ1-6	TRBD1	TGTGCCAGCAGCTTGGCCACTTGGACAGGGAATTCACCCCTCCACTTT	CASSLATWTGNSPLHF
-	TRBV18	TRBJ2-5	TRBD1	TGTGCCAGCTCACCGCCGACAGGGGCCTTTACGGAGCAGTACTTC	CASSPPTGAFTEQYF
-	TRBV27	TRBJ2-1	TRBD2	TGTGCCAGCAGTTTATCTAGCGGGGGGGCGAATGAGCAGTTCTTC	CASSLSSGGANEQFF
-	TRBV18	TRBJ2-1	-	TGTGCCAGCTCACCGAACAGAAATGAGCAGTTCTTC	CASSPNRNEQFF
-	TRBV27	TRBJ2-7	-	TGTGCCAGCAGCCTCTCCGGGGACTACGAGCAGTACTTC	CASSLSGDYEQYF
once	TRBV7-2	TRBJ2-7	-	TGTGCCAGCAGCCCGAACCCGGGGAGCCTCGCAACCTACGAGCAGTACTTC	CASSPNPGSLATYEQYF
-	TRBV2	TRBJ1-5	TRBD1	TGTGCCAGCAGTGGACAGGGGACGTCGTATAGCAATCAGCCCCAGCATTTT	CASSGQGTSYSNQPQHF
-	TRBV19	TRBJ2-2	TRBD1	TGTGCCAGTAGTACGGACAGGGGGCCCGGGGAGCTGTTTTTT	CASSTDRGPGELFF
-	TRBV7-9	TRBJ1-2	-	TGTTCCACCATGACAGTCGGCTATGGCTACACCTTC	CSTMTVGYGYTF
-	TRBV6-5	TRBJ2-5	TRBD2	TGTGCCAGCAGTTACTCCCAGCGGGGGGCCCAAGAGACCCAGTACTTC	CASSYSQRGAQETQYF
once	TRBV11-2	TRBJ2-7	-	TGTGCCAGCAGCCCGATGGGGGGACCCTACGAGCAGTACTTC	CASSPMGGPYEQYF
-	TRBV12-2	TRBJ2-1	-	TGTGCAAGTCGCTTAATTCGGGGGAGGATAAGGAACAATGAGCAGTTCTTC	CASRLIRGRIRNNEQFF
-	TRBV5-4	TRBJ2-2	TRBD2	TGTGCCAGCACTACGGGGGGAACCGGGGAGCTGTTTTTT	CASTTGGTGELFF
-	TRBV7-2	TRBJ1-1	-	TGTGCCAGCAGCTTAGTTCGTGAGGGATCAGCTTTCTTT	CASSLVREGSAFF
-	TRBV27	TRBJ1-2	-	TGTGCCAGCAGTTTTGGGCACCTCTATGGCTACACCTTC	CASSFGHLYGYTF
-	TRBV6-1	TRBJ2-1	TRBD1	TGTGCCAGCAGCCCGTGGGACAGTTCCTACAATGAGCAGTTCTTC	CASSPWDSSYNEQFF
-	TRBV21-1	TRBJ2-1	-	TGTGCCAGCAGCCCTCCCCTACGACAGTCGAAGTTCTTC	CASSPPLRQSKFF
-	TRBV6-6	TRBJ2-7	-	TGTGCCAGCAGTACGGAGGGCGAGCAGTACTTC	CASSTEGEQYF
-	TRBV5-1	TRBJ2-4	TRBD2	TGCGCCAGCAGCTTATACAGCGGGAGAACCAAAAACATTCAGTACTTC	CASSLYSGRTKNIQYF
-	TRBV29-1	TRBJ2-1	-	TGCAGCGTTGAAGCAGGGAATGAGCAGTTCTTC	CSVEAGNEQFF
-	TRBV27	TRBJ1-2	TRBD1	TGTGCCAGCAGTTTCCTGGGACAGAACTATGGCTACACCTTC	CASSFLGQNYGYTF
-	TRBV19	TRBJ2-7	TRBD1	TGTGCCAGTAGTATAGGACCAGGGGGCTTATCCTACGAGCAGTACTTC	CASSIGPGGLSYEQYF
few	TRBV5-4	TRBJ2-1	-	TGTGCCAGCAGCTTACCGTCACTCCAGACTAGAGTTGAGCAGTTCTTC	CASSLPSLQTRVEQFF
-	TRBV7-9	TRBJ1-6	-	TGTGCCAGCGGGGCGGACAGACAAAATTCACCCCTCCACTTT	CASGADRQNSPLHF
-	TRBV5-4	TRBJ2-1	-	TGTGCCAGCAGCAATACAGGTTTGTTCAATGAGCAGTTCTTC	CASSNTGLFNEQFF
-	TRBV5-1	TRBJ2-7	-	TGCGCCAGCAGCCCACGGGCGGGGGCGTCCTACGAGCAGTACTTC	CASSPRAGASYEQYF
-	TRBV30	TRBJ1-6	TRBD1	TGTGCCTGGCAGACAGGGCCCAATTCACCCCTCCACTTT	CAWQTGPNSPLHF
few	TRBV4-1	TRBJ2-4	TRBD1	TGCGCCAGCAGCCAAGGTCGGACAGGACGAACGTTAGCCAAAAACATTCAGTACTTC	CASSQGRTGRTLAKNIQYF
-	TRBV4-1	TRBJ1-2	-	TGCGCCAGCAGCCAAGGGGCGGGGGGCGCGGGAGGCTACACCTTC	CASSQGAGGAGGYTF
-	TRBV28	TRBJ1-2	TRBD1	TGTGCCACGTTACCGGCAGGGGGCGATGGCTACACCTTC	CATLPAGGDGYTF
-	TRBV6-5	TRBJ1-2	-	TGTGCCAGCAGTCTCCGCAGGGTTAACTATGGCTACACCTTC	CASSLRRVNYGYTF
-	TRBV5-6	TRBJ2-7	TRBD1	TGTGCCAGCAGCTACGGGACAGGTTTATCCTCCGAGCAGTACTTC	CASSYGTGLSSEQYF